This is a list of T cell receptor beta chains from one sample in a study of blood T cell repertoires in COVID-19. Sequenced by immunoSEQ multiplex PCR; TCRdb stores in-frame clones only, minus some. Among approximately 360,000 clones listed, 80% to 85% were seen once. The sequencing sample was made of PBMCs or T cells enriched from blood (not recorded which). These receptors came from a woman aged 50 to 60 who had recovered from COVID-19. Each CDR3 is given with its conserved first and last residue. Clone size is not always given. Where it is, it says once, few, many or a class for expanded clones.

CDR3: CASSETELVGGNEQFF
size: .
V: TRBV6-1
J: TRBJ2-1

CDR3: CAWDTLKMNTEAFF
size: .
V: TRBV30
J: TRBJ1-1

CDR3: CASSFNSGGGANEQFF
size: few
V: TRBV27
J: TRBJ2-1

CDR3: CASSGGGLAGRGGQETQYF
size: .
V: TRBV2
J: TRBJ2-5

CDR3: CASSFTGMDTEAFF
size: once
V: TRBV6-6
J: TRBJ1-1

CDR3: CASSYSHRENNEQFF
size: .
V: TRBV6-2/TRBV6-3
J: TRBJ2-1

CDR3: CSGGNGQSYGYTF
size: .
V: TRBV29-1
J: TRBJ1-2

CDR3: CASSIETGPYEQYF
size: few
V: TRBV19
J: TRBJ2-7

CDR3: CASSIGTVQETQYF
size: .
V: TRBV5-6
J: TRBJ2-5

CDR3: CASELTWGGTEAFF
size: .
V: TRBV6-5
J: TRBJ1-1

CDR3: CASSLGAGGGWQYF
size: .
V: TRBV7-8
J: TRBJ2-7

CDR3: CASSDRQIPNSPLHF
size: .
V: TRBV6-1
J: TRBJ1-6

CDR3: CASSQDLAGLFYEQYF
size: few
V: TRBV4-2
J: TRBJ2-7

CDR3: CASSSLGSPSYNEQFF
size: .
V: TRBV28
J: TRBJ2-1

CDR3: CASSLDTTYEQYF
size: .
V: TRBV5-1
J: TRBJ2-7

CDR3: CASSSPGRSPLHF
size: .
V: TRBV27
J: TRBJ1-6

CDR3: CASSPSDFNYGYTF
size: .
V: TRBV9
J: TRBJ1-2

CDR3: CASSLVQGLGGYTF
size: .
V: TRBV7-2
J: TRBJ1-2

CDR3: CASTSGLAGEREQFF
size: once
V: TRBV19
J: TRBJ2-1

CDR3: CSVASQTAGIYGYTF
size: .
V: TRBV29-1
J: TRBJ1-2

CDR3: CAIREPRGPPPKDGYTF
size: few
V: TRBV10-3
J: TRBJ1-2

CDR3: CAWSANRTGKTGELFF
size: .
V: TRBV30
J: TRBJ2-2

CDR3: CASSKPGLSSGANVLTF
size: .
V: TRBV5-6
J: TRBJ2-6

CDR3: CAWSHPTHLGQVGGYTF
size: .
V: TRBV30
J: TRBJ1-2

CDR3: CASSKGQGALEQFF
size: .
V: TRBV5-1
J: TRBJ2-1

CDR3: CASRRDRNPNTGELFF
size: .
V: TRBV11-2
J: TRBJ2-2